These 31 T cell receptor beta chains share one sample of origin, sequenced in a study of metastatic and nonmetastatic thyroid tumors. With MiXCR, TCRdb reprocessed the PCR reads. Among about 20,000 clones listed, over 25% were seen once. All patients were treatment-naive before thyroid surgery. Material: tumor tissue. Receptors were obtained from a male donor with papillary thyroid cancer or a benign thyroid nodule (not recorded which). Some clones in this sample may be carry-over from other donors' samples.

By sample fraction, this clone is medium-sized. This chain joins TRBV9 and TRBJ2-2; the match to TRBD1 covers 9 bases. This CDR3 spans 16 amino acids. The germline gives CDR1 SGDLS, CDR2 YYNGEE. V was clipped by 4 bases and J by 4 bases; unmatched bases: 8. The CDR3 region has the DNA TGTGCCAGCAGCCCCCGGACAGGGGAGGGCACCGGGGAGCTGTTTTTT. It encodes CASSPRTGEGTGELFF.

This clone was detected only a few times. The gene calls are TRBV12-5 and TRBJ2-1; D perhaps matches TRBD1 (6 bases). The length of the CDR3 is 17 residues. V was shortened by 4 bases and J by 0 bases, with 16 bases between the two germline ends. Germline V gene data show CDR1 as LGHNT and CDR2 as FRNRAP. CDR3 region: CASGSPTGKSSYNEQFF. DNA for the CDR3: TGTGCTAGTGGTTCACCCACAGGGAAGAGCTCCTACAATGAGCAGTTCTTC.

This clone showed up many times. This may be a read error: a much more frequent sequence differs by one nucleotide. V is TRBV2 and J is TRBJ1-4; D is perhaps TRBD1 (6 bases). This CDR3 is 15 amino acids long. In germline, CDR1 is SNHLY, CDR2 FYNNEI. The DNA of the CDR3 is TGTGCCCGCAGTGATTCCTTCGGACAGAGGGAAAAACTGTTTTTT. Its translation: CARSDSFGQREKLFF.

In this sample, this clone is medium-sized. V is TRBV27 and J is TRBJ2-7, with 7 bases fitting TRBD2. Looked up from germline, CDR1 is MNHEY and CDR2 is SMNVEV (reference sequence). The ends lost 5 bases at V and 4 bases at J; junction bases unmatched: 11. The CDR3 runs to 15 residues. The CDR3 is CASSPHTSVGYEQYF. CDR3 nucleotides: TGTGCCAGCAGTCCACACACTAGCGTAGGGTACGAGCAGTACTTC.

There are many counts of this clone. This sequence joins TRBV20-1 and TRBJ1-1, with 7 bases that match TRBD1. J gave up 6 bases and V 7 bases, and 5 bases lay outside the gene matches. Germline CDR1 DFQATT, CDR2 SNEGSKA (reference sequence). The CDR3 covers 11 residues. The CDR3: CSVLGGAEAFF. The CDR3 DNA is TGCAGTGTATTAGGGGGCGCTGAAGCTTTCTTT.

This clone showed up many times. V gene TRBV3-1 combines with J gene TRBJ2-1; D gene unclear. Germline V gives CDR1 LGHDT, CDR2 YNNKEL (reference sequence). This CDR3 region has 12 residues. The V end was cut by 3 bases, the J end by 9 bases, with 9 bases between. In DNA, the CDR3 is TGTGCCAGCAGCCACTTACGCGGTGAGCAGTTCTTC. Translating it yields CASSHLRGEQFF.

Only a few counts were recorded for this clone. The junction shows a germline mismatch at one end, possibly a read error. This chain uses TRBV28 with TRBJ2-3, with 9 bases matching TRBD2. The CDR3 is made up of 16 amino acids. Looked up from germline, CDR1 is MDHEN and CDR2 is SYDVKM. This CDR3 is CASRRHGGGGRDTQYF. CDR3 DNA: TGTGCCAGCAGACGGCACGGCGGGGGGGGGAGGGATACACAGTATTTT.

There are a few counts of this clone. The chain combines TRBV7-2 with TRBJ2-1; 12 bases line up with TRBD2. V dropped 8 bases and J dropped 9; count of bases not matched to a gene: 5. The length of the CDR3 is 13 residues. Germline V CDR1 and CDR2: SGHTA, FQGNSA. CDR3 sequence (DNA): TGTGCCAGCCGGACTAGCGGGAAGGGTGAGCAGTTCTTC. It translates to CASRTSGKGEQFF.

This clone was picked up a small number of times. One end of the junction varies from germline; a read error may be responsible. CDR3 sequence (DNA): TGTGCCAGCAGTCTTCGACAGACTTACGAGCGGTACTTC. Amino acids: CASSLRQTYERYF. The chain combines TRBV12-3 or TRBV12-4 with TRBJ2-7, with a weak D call TRBD1 (5 bases). The CDR3 totals 13 residues.

Judged by abundance, this clone is medium-sized. This specimen includes other DNA sequences encoding the same CDR3. The genes are TRBV9 and TRBJ2-1; D is uncertain. The V end lost 4 bases, the J end lost 0 bases, and 5 bases lay between the germline ends. CDR1 is SGDLS, CDR2 YYNGEE, per germline. The length of the CDR3 is 13 residues. CDR3 bases: TGTGCCAGCAGCAAGAGCTCCTACAATGAGCAGTTCTTC. As protein: CASSKSSYNEQFF.

This clone has a handful of counts. The chain links TRBV6-6 to TRBJ1-6; the D gene is possibly TRBD1 (5 bases). The CDR3 runs to 16 residues. Germline lookup yields CDR1 MNHNY and CDR2 SVGAGI (reference sequence). The V gene lost 2 bases and the J gene lost 10 bases, with 18 bases spanning the gap. The CDR3, as DNA: TGTGCCAGCAGTTACACCCGGCCCTTGGGGACGTCACCCCTCCACTTT. Its translation: CASSYTRPLGTSPLHF.

The rearrangement links TRBV5-1 to TRBJ2-7; 8 bases agree with TRBD1. Germline V lookup: CDR1 SGHRS, CDR2 YFSETQ. V dropped 2 bases and J dropped 3; count of bases not matched to a gene: 4. The CDR3 loop spans 14 amino acids. CDR3 amino acids: CASSLQGEDYEQYF. DNA of the CDR3: TGCGCCAGCAGCTTACAGGGGGAAGACTACGAGCAGTACTTC. Full variable domain (remainder filled in from reference TRBV5-1 and TRBJ2-7): KAGVTQTPRYLIKTRGQQVTLSCSPISGHRSVSWYQQTPGQGLQFLFEYFSETQRNKGNFPGRFSGRQFSNSRSEMNVSTLELGDSALYLCASSLQGEDYEQYFGPGTRLTVT.

This clone showed up just a few times. CDR3 region: CASTRGGYEQYF. DNA of the CDR3: TGTGCCAGCACCAGAGGGGGCTACGAGCAGTACTTC. The chain carries TRBV6-1 and TRBJ2-7; a weak D match, TRBD1 (6 bases). The CDR3 sequence is 12 residues long. Trimming removed 7 bases at V and 3 bases at J, with 10 bases between. The V gene's germline CDR1 is MNHNS and CDR2 SASEGT.

A remark on this clone: Germline is not matched at one junction end, which may reflect a read error. The chain uses TRBV9 and TRBJ2-1; D might be TRBD2 (6 bases). There are 15 residues in the CDR3. CDR1 and CDR2 from the germline V gene are SGDLS and YYNGEE. The CDR3 is CVSSVGGSRRDEQFF. CDR3 bases: TGTGTCAGCAGCGTAGGTGGATCGAGGAGGGATGAGCAGTTCTTC.

A note on this clone: A much larger clone differs by one base, so this may be a read error. The rearrangement links TRBV5-4 to TRBJ2-2, with TRBD2 matching over 7 bases. The CDR3 is made up of 15 amino acids. CDR1 and CDR2 from the germline V gene are SGHNT and YYREEE (reference sequence). The CDR3 sequence: CASSLWGLAGGELLF. The DNA of the CDR3 is TGTGCCAGCAGCTTGTGGGGGTTAGCGGGCGGGGAGCTGCTTTTT.

By sample share, this clone is medium-sized (0.01 to 0.1%). The chain recombines TRBV5-1 with TRBJ1-4; 8 bases are shared with TRBD1. Looked up from germline, CDR1 is SGHRS and CDR2 is YFSETQ. V was clipped by 2 bases and J by 7 bases; unmatched bases: 10. The CDR3 covers 16 residues. The CDR3 reads CASSLGQGAGREKLFF. The CDR3 coding sequence is TGCGCCAGCAGCTTAGGGCAGGGGGCAGGTCGTGAAAAACTGTTTTTT.

This clone was recorded many times. This chain links TRBV20-1 with TRBJ1-1; possibly TRBD1 for D (6 bases). The CDR3 is 13 amino acids. Germline values: CDR1 DFQATT, CDR2 SNEGSKA (reference sequence). V shed 3 bases and J shed 1 base, with 9 bases lying between them. The CDR3 nucleotides read TGCAGTGCTAGGTTCAGGGGGAACACTGAAGCTTTCTTT. Translated, it gives CSARFRGNTEAFF.

In its sample, this clone was seen a few times. The chain has TRBV11-2 and TRBJ2-7; 10 nucleotides align to TRBD2. Germline-derived CDR1 and CDR2 are SGHAT and FQNNGV. Trimming took 3 bases from V and 3 from J; bases not matched to a gene: 11. The CDR3 extends over 17 amino acids. CDR3: CASSFPREVAGGYEQYF. The DNA for the CDR3 is TGTGCCAGCAGCTTTCCCAGGGAAGTAGCGGGAGGCTACGAGCAGTACTTC.

This clone has only a few counts. This chain connects TRBV2 to TRBJ1-1, with a possible D match to TRBD1 (6 bases). Germline-derived CDR1 and CDR2 are SNHLY and FYNNEI. The CDR3 is made up of 15 amino acids. V lost 8 bases and J 11 bases, leaving 27 bases between the germline ends. In nucleotides, the CDR3 is TGTGCCAGCTCCGAAAGGGTACAGGGAAGTGCTTGGGCTTTCTTT. Amino acids: CASSERVQGSAWAFF.

This clone has a count of ten or more. The chain carries TRBV7-9 and TRBJ1-1; no reliable D call. Trimming removed 6 bases from V and 1 base from J, with 9 bases in between. The CDR3 has 13 residues. The germline V gene has CDR1 SEHNR and CDR2 FQNEAQ (reference sequence). The CDR3, as DNA: TGTGCCAGCAGACTAGTGCCGAACACTGAAGCTTTCTTT. It encodes CASRLVPNTEAFF.

This chain links TRBV11-2 with TRBJ2-1; 7 positions agree with TRBD2. J gave up 4 bases and V 8 bases, and 8 bases lay outside the gene matches. The CDR3 spans 14 residues. Germline V gives CDR1 SGHAT, CDR2 FQNNGV. CDR3: CASGPGLTYNEQFF. CDR3 bases: TGTGCCAGCGGTCCGGGACTAACTTACAATGAGCAGTTCTTC.

The chain links TRBV7-8 to TRBJ2-7, with D tentatively TRBD1 (6 bases). The CDR3 contains 12 residues. The germline gives CDR1 SGHVS, CDR2 FQNEAQ. Deletions cut 5 bases from V and 3 bases from J, with 8 bases between. This chain's CDR3 is CASSPGHYEQYF. DNA for the CDR3: TGTGCCAGCAGCCCGGGACACTACGAGCAGTACTTC.

This clone was picked up many times. The chain links TRBV5-5 to TRBJ1-5; D possibly corresponds to TRBD1 (5 bases). With 0 bases removed from V and 2 bases from J, the gap between germline ends came to 12 bases. This CDR3 is built from 16 residues. The germline gives CDR1 SGHKS, CDR2 YYEKEE (reference sequence). The CDR3 DNA reads TGTGCCAGCAGCTTGGTGGGGGGGGACGGCAATCAGCCCCAGCATTTT. Translating it yields CASSLVGGDGNQPQHF.

The rearrangement links TRBV5-1 to TRBJ2-3, with D perhaps matching TRBD1 or TRBD2 (5 bases each). Trimming pared 7 bases from V and 1 base from J, leaving 19 bases between. Germline CDR1 and CDR2: SGHRS and YFSETQ. The CDR3 totals 16 residues. For the CDR3, the DNA is TGCGCCAGCGGCCCCCGGCCCCAGGGAGGCACAGATACGCAGTATTTT. Its protein is CASGPRPQGGTDTQYF.

Many counts were recorded for this clone. The same CDR3 arises from other DNA sequences in this sample as well. The chain has TRBV15 and TRBJ2-2; D possibly matches TRBD1 or TRBD2 (5 bases each). Between the trimmed V and J ends, which lost 0 bases and 2 bases, there was a span of 25 bases. The CDR3 loop spans 21 amino acids. Looked up from germline, CDR1 is LNHNV and CDR2 is YYDKDF (reference sequence). DNA of the CDR3: TGTGCCACCAGCAGAGAAAGAACCTCCGGGACGACCGCTTCAAACACCGGGGAGCTGTTTTTT. This gives the protein CATSRERTSGTTASNTGELFF.

The chain couples TRBV27 to TRBJ2-1; no definite D call. There are 16 residues in the CDR3. V lost 6 bases and J 0 bases, leaving 15 bases between the germline ends. Germline V gene lookup returns CDR1 MNHEY and CDR2 SMNVEV (reference sequence). CDR3 region: CASSLLGDISYNEQFF. The CDR3 DNA is TGTGCCAGCAGCCTTCTAGGTGATATCTCCTACAATGAGCAGTTCTTC.

This chain uses TRBV11-2 with TRBJ2-7, with D maybe TRBD1 (5 bases). The CDR3 has 18 amino acids. Germline loops: CDR1 SGHAT, CDR2 FQNNGV. V was shortened by 2 bases and J by 4 bases, with 24 bases between the two germline ends. CDR3: CASSLYPPSGRAQYEQYF. CDR3 sequence (DNA): TGTGCCAGCAGCTTATATCCCCCCTCCGGCAGGGCGCAATACGAGCAGTACTTC.

This clone has more than one count but fewer than ten. The rearrangement joins TRBV5-4 to TRBJ2-1; D may be TRBD1 or TRBD2 (5 bases each). CDR3 length: 15 residues. CDR1 SGHNT and CDR2 YYREEE come from the germline V gene (reference sequence). V lost 5 bases to trimming and J lost 1 base, with 13 bases between them. DNA of the CDR3: TGTGCCAGCAGGCTATGGGGGAGATCCTACAATGAGCAGTTCTTC. It is translated as CASRLWGRSYNEQFF.

Regarding this clone: A much larger clone differs from this one at a single base, so this may be a read error. Additional DNA sequences in this sample encode the identical CDR3. The rearrangement uses TRBV27 and TRBJ1-5; D is possibly TRBD1 (6 bases). From germline, CDR1 is MNHEY and CDR2 SMNVEV (reference sequence). The CDR3 spans 14 residues. V dropped 9 bases and J dropped 9 bases, with 21 bases sitting between them. As DNA, the CDR3 is TGTGCCAGTAGTCCTGGGACAACTTATCCGCCCCAGCATTTT. Its translation: CASSPGTTYPPQHF.

Details on this clone: This CDR3 is missing its conserved last phenylalanine or tryptophan, likely due to a read error. The chain joins TRBV30 to TRBJ1-6, with TRBD1 identical over 12 bases. CDR1 GTSNPN and CDR2 SVGIG come from the germline V gene (reference sequence). CDR3 length: 15 amino acids. The V segment lost 1 base and the J segment 11 bases; nucleotides outside the gene matches: 6. The CDR3 is CAWSGGQGAGAPLHL. CDR3 in DNA: TGTGCCTGGAGTGGGGGACAGGGGGCCGGAGCACCCCTCCACTTA.

This clone was recorded at least ten times. V usage is TRBV5-4 and J usage is TRBJ2-3; the D gene could be TRBD1 or TRBD2 (5 bases each). The CDR3 is made up of 12 amino acids. The V end lost 10 bases, the J end lost 3 bases, and 12 bases lay between the germline ends. Per germline, CDR1 SGHNT and CDR2 YYREEE (reference sequence). In DNA, the CDR3 is TGTGCCGCCCGAGGGGTAACAGATACGCAGTATTTT. Protein sequence: CAARGVTDTQYF.